This T cell receptor beta chain was profiled in a study of T-cell reconstitution after alpha-beta-depleted transplantation in children. Points on this clonotype: As yet, its antigen is unknown.

Study conclusions and caveats: T-cell counts and diversity at one year following transplant were attributed mainly to newly produced T cells. Approximately two months post-transplant, alpha-beta T cells reportedly originated from several hundred expanded graft clones.

A library of TCRbeta sequences, prepared with unique molecular identifiers, was generated. TCRdb fed the PCR reads into MiXCR, producing one record per CDR3 protein. The table has about a million distinct CDR3 sequences, about 26% seen once. The origin of this receptor is a boy under two years old who had a stem cell transplant for SCID, so the T cells may come from the graft donor. The sequencing here drew on PBMCs, mostly from graft donor cells, taken 360 days after TCRalphabeta/CD19-depleted stem cell transplant.

The CDR3: CASSFQERGPYNEQFF. Here the CDR3 DNA reads TGCGCCAGCAGCTTTCAGGAGAGGGGGCCCTACAATGAGCAGTTCTTC. The chain joins TRBV5-1 to TRBJ2-1; 7 nucleotides agree with TRBD1. The CDR3 length is 16 residues. The junction had 7 bases not matched to a gene; V was cut back by 2 bases and J by 2 bases. Germline CDR1 and CDR2: SGHRS and YFSETQ.